This T cell receptor (beta chain) was recorded in a study of identical twins. The CDR3 length is 14 residues. Germline V gene lookup returns CDR1 SGHTA and CDR2 FQGNSA. Trimming shortened V by 3 bases and J by 0 bases, and 6 bases separated the two germline ends. TCRdb reprocessed the 5' RACE reads via MiXCR and lists one record per CDR3 protein. The profile shows 500,000 or so distinct CDR3 sequences, less than 25% of them singletons. This same sample was also part of a study on T cells expressing NK-cell markers.

This sequence joins TRBV7-2 and TRBJ1-5; D not certain. The specimen sequenced was CD4+ T cells sorted from blood. The TCR originated in a woman younger than 35 in good health. CDR3 sequence: CASSLWPSNQPQHF. CDR3 sequence (DNA): TGTGCCAGCAGCTTGTGGCCTAGCAATCAGCCCCAGCATTTT.